The entry that follows covers one T cell receptor (beta chain) sequence. This entry is derived from a study of cytotoxic CD8 clonotypes in ibrutinib-treated CLL. Assay used: immunoSEQ multiplex PCR; TCRdb lists only in-frame clones, some missing. Of approximately 20,000 clones detected, approximately 84% appear once; the ten largest clones hold about 6%. Specimen: PBMCs, collected before ibrutinib treatment. This sequence originates from a human donor with chronic lymphocytic leukemia.

CDR3 DNA: TGTGCCAGCAGCGAGGGGGGACAGCCCCAAGAGACCCAGTACTTC. It yields the protein CASSEGGQPQETQYF. This chain uses TRBV9 with TRBJ2-5; the D gene is possibly TRBD1 (7 bases). Germline V gene lookup returns CDR1 SGDLS and CDR2 YYNGEE. The ends were cut back, 3 bases at V and 1 base at J, with 13 bases in the middle. CDR3 size: 15 residues.